This TCR beta chain was documented in a study of shared clonotypes between healthy human individuals. This clone was seen only once. An assay was performed, and its level was deep. Original processing notes: ImmunoSEQ gave junction-only sequences without quality scores, so filtering differed. TCRdb's copy holds only in-frame clones and misses some; the assay was immunoSEQ multiplex PCR. D and trimming come from the DNA, and the V and J calls and clone size come from that table. This table has about 1 million clones, approximately 70% appearing once. The source of this sequence is a man between 18 and 35 years old in good health. Input material: memory CD4+ T cells sorted from blood. Subset indicated: CD45RA-negative fraction.

CDR3 in amino acids: CASSIKERGLTEAFF. The CDR3 nucleotides read TGTGCCAGCAGCATTAAGGAAAGGGGGCTAACTGAAGCTTTCTTT. The J gene is TRBJ1-1, the V gene TRBV11-2; 7 bases map to TRBD1. V was clipped by 5 bases and J by 5 bases; unmatched bases: 11. Germline V gene lookup returns CDR1 SGHAT and CDR2 FQNNGV. This CDR3 has 15 residues.